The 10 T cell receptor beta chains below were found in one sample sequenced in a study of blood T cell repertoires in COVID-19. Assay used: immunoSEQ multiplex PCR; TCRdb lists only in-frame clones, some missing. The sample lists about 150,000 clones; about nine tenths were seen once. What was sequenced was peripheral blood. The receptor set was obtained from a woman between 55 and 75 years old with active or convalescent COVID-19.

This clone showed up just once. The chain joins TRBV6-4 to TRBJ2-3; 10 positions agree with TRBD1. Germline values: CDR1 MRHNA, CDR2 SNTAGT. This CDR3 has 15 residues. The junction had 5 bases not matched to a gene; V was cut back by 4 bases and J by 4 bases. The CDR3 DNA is TGTGCCAGCAGTGGAACCGGGACAGGGGCAGATACGCAGTATTTT. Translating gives CASSGTGTGADTQYF.

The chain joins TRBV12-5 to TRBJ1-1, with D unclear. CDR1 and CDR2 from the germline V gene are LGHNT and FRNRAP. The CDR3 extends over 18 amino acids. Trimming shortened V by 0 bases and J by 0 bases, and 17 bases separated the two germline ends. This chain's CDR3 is CASGLVRQAVAMNTEAFF. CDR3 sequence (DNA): TGTGCTAGTGGTTTGGTACGTCAGGCAGTCGCGATGAACACTGAAGCTTTCTTT.

Written as DNA, the CDR3 is TGCGCCAGCAGACGCGAGAGCTCCTACAATGAGCAGTTCTTC. Translating it yields CASRRESSYNEQFF. This rearrangement joins TRBV5-1 to TRBJ2-1; D unresolved. Germline CDR1 and CDR2: SGHRS and YFSETQ. This CDR3 region has 14 residues. Trimming took off 5 bases at V and 0 bases at J, with 9 bases between the two ends.

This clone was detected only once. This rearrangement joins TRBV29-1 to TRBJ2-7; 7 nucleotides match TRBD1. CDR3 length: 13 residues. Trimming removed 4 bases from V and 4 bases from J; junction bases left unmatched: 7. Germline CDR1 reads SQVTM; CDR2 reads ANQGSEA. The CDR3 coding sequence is TGCAGCGTTGCTCGGGACAGCCTTTACGAGCAGTACTTC. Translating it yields CSVARDSLYEQYF.

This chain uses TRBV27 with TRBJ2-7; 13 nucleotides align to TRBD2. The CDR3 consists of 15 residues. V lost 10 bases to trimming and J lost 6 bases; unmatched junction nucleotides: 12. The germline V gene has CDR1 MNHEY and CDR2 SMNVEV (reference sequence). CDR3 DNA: TGTGCCACCTACTCAGGGACTAGCGGGGAACCCGAGCAGTACTTC. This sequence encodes CATYSGTSGEPEQYF.

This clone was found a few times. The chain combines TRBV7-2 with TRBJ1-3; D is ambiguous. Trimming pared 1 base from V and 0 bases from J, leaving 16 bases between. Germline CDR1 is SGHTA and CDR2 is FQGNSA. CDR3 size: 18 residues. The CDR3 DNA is TGTGCCAGCAGCTTAGACGGTGTAGGACTTAGCTCTGGAAACACCATATATTTT. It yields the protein CASSLDGVGLSSGNTIYF.

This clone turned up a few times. For the CDR3, the DNA is TGTGCCAGCAGTGATTCAAAGGACAGGGAATACGATAATTCACCCCTCCACTTT. This codes for CASSDSKDREYDNSPLHF. The chain links TRBV2 to TRBJ1-6, with 8 bases aligning to TRBD1. The trim removed 3 bases at V and 5 bases at J, leaving 12 bases unmatched. The CDR3 covers 18 residues. Germline CDR1 reads SNHLY; CDR2 reads FYNNEI.

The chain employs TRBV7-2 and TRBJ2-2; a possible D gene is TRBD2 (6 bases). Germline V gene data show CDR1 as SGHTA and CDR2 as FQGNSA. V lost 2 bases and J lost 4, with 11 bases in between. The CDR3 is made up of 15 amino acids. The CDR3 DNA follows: TGTGCCAGCAGCTTAAAGCGGGCCTTCACCGGGGAGCTGTTTTTT. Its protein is CASSLKRAFTGELFF.

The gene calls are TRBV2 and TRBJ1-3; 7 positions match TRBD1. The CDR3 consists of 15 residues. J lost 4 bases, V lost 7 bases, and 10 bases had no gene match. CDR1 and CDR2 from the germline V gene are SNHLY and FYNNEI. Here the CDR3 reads CASTEDGDRGNTIYF. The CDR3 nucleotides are TGTGCCAGCACCGAAGATGGGGACAGAGGAAACACCATATATTTT.

The CDR3, as DNA: TGTGCCAGCAGCCGACAGCAAGAGACCCAGTACTTC. Protein product: CASSRQQETQYF. The chain combines TRBV12-3 or TRBV12-4 with TRBJ2-5, with a possible D match to TRBD1 (5 bases). The CDR3 has 12 amino acids. Trimming took off 6 bases at V and 2 bases at J, with 7 bases between the two ends.